This TCR beta chain was recorded in a study of control samples from healthy donors and cancer patients. The protocol was immunoSEQ multiplex PCR, while the TCRdb copy is restricted to in-frame clones and leaves out a portion. The table has about 170,000 clones, 91% seen once; the top ten hold 1.5%. V lost 5 bases to trimming and J lost 3 bases; unmatched junction nucleotides: 8. From germline, CDR1 is LNHNV and CDR2 YYDKDF (reference sequence). The CDR3 is 15 amino acids. The TCR comes from a woman aged 25 to 39 in good health. This chain links TRBV15 with TRBJ2-7; 9 bases match TRBD1. Specimen: blood. This chain's CDR3 is CATSGTGTGNYEQYF. In nucleotides, the CDR3 is TGTGCCACCAGCGGAACCGGGACAGGGAACTACGAGCAGTACTTC.